This TCR beta chain was documented in a study of blood T cell repertoires in COVID-19. Germline CDR1 and CDR2: SGHTA and FQGNSA. The CDR3 is 15 amino acids. Trimming removed 2 bases from V and 6 bases from J; junction bases left unmatched: 7. The repertoire was sequenced with immunoSEQ multiplex PCR; TCRdb's copy has only in-frame clones and lacks some. Of about 200,000 clones detected, more than 75% appear once; the ten largest clones hold less than 9.5%. The sequenced sample was peripheral blood. V and J are TRBV7-2 and TRBJ2-3; TRBD1 matches 8 bases. This receptor was obtained from a woman over 75 with COVID-19, enrolled during active disease. The DNA for the CDR3 is TGTGCCAGCAGCTTACTAGGACAGGGTGCCGATACGCAGTATTTT. This gives the protein CASSLLGQGADTQYF.